A single sample gave rise to the 6 T cell receptor beta chains below, sequenced in a study of cytomegalovirus exposure and HLA in healthy donors. Generated by immunoSEQ multiplex PCR, the TCRdb table keeps only in-frame clones and is missing some. The table shows about 55,000 clones, with around 90% occurring only once. Sequencing was carried out using PBMCs. These receptors originate from a man aged 18 to 29 in good health and CMV-seronegative.

This clone has just one count. The chain joins TRBV7-9 to TRBJ2-3; TRBD2 is a possible D gene (5 bases). Germline CDR1 is SEHNR and CDR2 is FQNEAQ (reference sequence). The CDR3 consists of 14 residues. Trimming stripped 1 base from V and 1 base from J, with 6 bases between. The CDR3 sequence: CASSLGAGTDTQYF. The CDR3 region has the DNA TGTGCCAGCAGCTTAGGAGCGGGCACAGATACGCAGTATTTT.

The rearrangement joins TRBV11-2 to TRBJ2-1, with TRBD2 matching over 12 bases. This CDR3 spans 16 amino acids. Losses at the gene ends were 5 bases for V and 8 bases for J; bases not matched to a gene: 10. Germline CDR1 and CDR2: SGHAT and FQNNGV. The CDR3 nucleotides read TGTGCCAGCAGCCAGCCGACTAGCGGGAGTACGTATGAGCAGTTCTTC. As protein: CASSQPTSGSTYEQFF.

The V and J genes are TRBV6-1 and TRBJ2-2; D possibly corresponds to TRBD2 (5 bases). Germline V gene data show CDR1 as MNHNS and CDR2 as SASEGT. The CDR3 sequence is 14 residues long. Trimming cost V 7 bases and J 5 bases, with 14 bases left between them. Written as DNA, the CDR3 is TGTGCCAGCATAGGTGCGACGGGAACCGGGGAGCTGTTTTTT. Its protein product is CASIGATGTGELFF.

This sequence joins TRBV5-4 and TRBJ2-1; D is unclear. The germline V and J ends were trimmed by 4 bases and 7 bases, with 12 bases remaining between them. Per the germline V gene, CDR1 is SGHNT and CDR2 is YYREEE (reference sequence). This CDR3 contains 13 residues. The CDR3 DNA reads TGTGCCAGCAGCCTCGGAGTTGAGAATGAGCAGTTCTTC. Protein product: CASSLGVENEQFF.

The chain combines TRBV6-6 with TRBJ2-1; perhaps TRBD2 as D (5 bases). Germline loops: CDR1 MNHNY, CDR2 SVGAGI (reference sequence). The germline V and J ends were trimmed by 11 bases and 8 bases, with 16 bases remaining between them. The CDR3 is 12 amino acids. CDR3 sequence (DNA): TGTGCCGAAGGACTTCTCCCCCATGAGCAGTTCTTC. Its translation is CAEGLLPHEQFF.

The rearrangement uses TRBV6-1 and TRBJ2-6; TRBD1 agrees at 10 bases. There are 19 residues in the CDR3. The V and J ends lost 3 bases and 4 bases, in that order; junction bases with no gene match: 12. Germline lookup yields CDR1 MNHNS and CDR2 SASEGT. In DNA, the CDR3 is TGTGCCAGCAGTGAGGCCGCGGGACAGGGGCCACAAGGGGCCAACGTCCTGACTTTC. This sequence encodes CASSEAAGQGPQGANVLTF.